This T cell receptor beta chain was found in a study of cytomegalovirus exposure and HLA in healthy donors. The CDR3 totals 13 residues. Per germline, CDR1 LNHDA and CDR2 SQIVND (reference sequence). V shed 7 bases and J shed 9 bases, with 16 bases lying between them. PCR used 60 Vbeta primers and 13 Jbeta primers. Assay: immunoSEQ multiplex PCR; the TCRdb copy retains only in-frame clones and omits some. Among roughly 200,000 clones, around 75% were seen once, and the ten largest hold over 1.5%. The TCR sequence derives from a woman aged 30 to 39 in good health and CMV-seronegative. Sample: PBMCs. The chain has TRBV19 and TRBJ1-5; D remains unclear. The CDR3 DNA sequence: TGTGCCAGTACCCTGGCGGGGTACCGGCCCCAGCATTTT. It is translated as CASTLAGYRPQHF.